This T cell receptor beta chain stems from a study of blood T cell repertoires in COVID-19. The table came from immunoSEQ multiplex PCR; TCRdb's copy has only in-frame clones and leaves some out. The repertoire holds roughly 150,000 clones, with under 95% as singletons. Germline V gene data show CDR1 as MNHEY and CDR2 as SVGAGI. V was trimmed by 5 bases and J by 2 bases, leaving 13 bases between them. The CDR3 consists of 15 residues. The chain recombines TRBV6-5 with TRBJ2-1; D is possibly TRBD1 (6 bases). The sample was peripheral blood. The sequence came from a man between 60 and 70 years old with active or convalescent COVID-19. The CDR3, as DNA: TGTGCCAGCAGTAAACAGGGTCCTGCCTACAATGAGCAGTTCTTC. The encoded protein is CASSKQGPAYNEQFF.